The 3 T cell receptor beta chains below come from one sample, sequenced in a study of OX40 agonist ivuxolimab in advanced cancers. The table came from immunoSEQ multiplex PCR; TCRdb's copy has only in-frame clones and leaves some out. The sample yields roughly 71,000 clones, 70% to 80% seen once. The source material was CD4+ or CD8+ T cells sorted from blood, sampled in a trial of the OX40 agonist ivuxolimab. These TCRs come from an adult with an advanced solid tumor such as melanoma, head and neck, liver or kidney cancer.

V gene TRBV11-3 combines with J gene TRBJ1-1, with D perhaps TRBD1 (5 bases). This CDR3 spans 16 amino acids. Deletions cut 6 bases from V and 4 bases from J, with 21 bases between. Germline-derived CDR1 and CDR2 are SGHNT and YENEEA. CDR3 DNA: TGTGCCAGCAGGTCCTTTCTGCGAGGCAGGGTCACTGAAGCTTTCTTT. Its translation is CASRSFLRGRVTEAFF.

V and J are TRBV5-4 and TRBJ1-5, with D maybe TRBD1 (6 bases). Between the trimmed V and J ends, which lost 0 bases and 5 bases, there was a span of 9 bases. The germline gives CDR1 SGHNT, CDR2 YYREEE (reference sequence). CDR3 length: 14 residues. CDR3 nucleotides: TGTGCCAGCAGCTTGGTACAGGGCGATCAGCCCCAGCATTTT. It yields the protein CASSLVQGDQPQHF.

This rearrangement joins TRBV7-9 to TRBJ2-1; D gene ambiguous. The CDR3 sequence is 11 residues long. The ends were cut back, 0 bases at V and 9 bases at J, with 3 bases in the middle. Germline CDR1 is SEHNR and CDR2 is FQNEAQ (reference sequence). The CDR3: CASSLAVEQFF. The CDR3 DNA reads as TGTGCCAGCAGCTTAGCGGTTGAGCAGTTCTTC.